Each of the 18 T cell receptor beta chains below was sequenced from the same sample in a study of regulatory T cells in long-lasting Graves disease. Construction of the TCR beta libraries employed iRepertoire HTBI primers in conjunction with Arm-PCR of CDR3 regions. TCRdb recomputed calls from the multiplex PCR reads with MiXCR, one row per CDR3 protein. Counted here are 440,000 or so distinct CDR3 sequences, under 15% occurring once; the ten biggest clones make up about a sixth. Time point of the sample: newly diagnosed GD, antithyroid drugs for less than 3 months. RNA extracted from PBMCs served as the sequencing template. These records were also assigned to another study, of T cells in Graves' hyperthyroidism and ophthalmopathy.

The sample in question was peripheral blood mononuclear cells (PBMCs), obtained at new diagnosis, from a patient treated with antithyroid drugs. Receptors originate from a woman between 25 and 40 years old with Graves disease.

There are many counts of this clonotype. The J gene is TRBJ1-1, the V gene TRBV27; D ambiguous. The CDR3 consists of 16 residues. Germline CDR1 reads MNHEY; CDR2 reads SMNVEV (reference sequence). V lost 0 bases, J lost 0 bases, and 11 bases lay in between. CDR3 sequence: CASSLSPIVLNTEAFF. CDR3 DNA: TGTGCCAGCAGTTTATCCCCGATAGTGTTGAACACTGAAGCTTTCTTT.

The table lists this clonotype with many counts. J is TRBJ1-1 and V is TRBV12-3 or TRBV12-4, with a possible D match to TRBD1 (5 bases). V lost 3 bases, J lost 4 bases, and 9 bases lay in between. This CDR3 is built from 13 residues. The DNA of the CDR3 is TGTGCCAGCAGTTTCGGGGGATTCACTGAAGCTTTCTTT. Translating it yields CASSFGGFTEAFF.

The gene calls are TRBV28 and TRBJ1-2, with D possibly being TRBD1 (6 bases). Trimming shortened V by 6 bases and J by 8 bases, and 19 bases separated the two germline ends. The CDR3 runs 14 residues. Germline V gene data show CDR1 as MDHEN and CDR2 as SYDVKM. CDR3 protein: CASRAGLTGKGYTF. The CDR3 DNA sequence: TGTGCCAGCAGGGCTGGATTAACAGGGAAAGGCTACACCTTC.

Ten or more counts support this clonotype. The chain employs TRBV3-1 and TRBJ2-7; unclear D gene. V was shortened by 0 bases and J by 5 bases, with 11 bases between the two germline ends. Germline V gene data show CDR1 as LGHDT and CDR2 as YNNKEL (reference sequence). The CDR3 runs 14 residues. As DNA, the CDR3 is TGTGCCAGCAGCCAAGATCCACGGCTCCACGAGCAGTACTTC. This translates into CASSQDPRLHEQYF.

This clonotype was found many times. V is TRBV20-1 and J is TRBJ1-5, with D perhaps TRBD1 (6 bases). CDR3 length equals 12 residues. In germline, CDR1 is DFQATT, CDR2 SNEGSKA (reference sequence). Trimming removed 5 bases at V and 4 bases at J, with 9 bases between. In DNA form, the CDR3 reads TGCAGTGCTTCCCAGGGGAATCAGCCCCAGCATTTT. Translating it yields CSASQGNQPQHF.

The CDR3 region has the DNA TGCAGTGCAACCCCGGGACTAGTAAAATTTAGTGGGAGCGGGGAGCTGTTTTTT. It is translated as CSATPGLVKFSGSGELFF. The V gene is TRBV20-1, the J gene TRBJ2-2; 8 bases are a match to TRBD2. Germline values: CDR1 DFQATT, CDR2 SNEGSKA (reference sequence). The J segment lost 7 bases and the V segment lost 6 bases, leaving 22 bases of the junction unmatched. The CDR3 is 18 amino acids.

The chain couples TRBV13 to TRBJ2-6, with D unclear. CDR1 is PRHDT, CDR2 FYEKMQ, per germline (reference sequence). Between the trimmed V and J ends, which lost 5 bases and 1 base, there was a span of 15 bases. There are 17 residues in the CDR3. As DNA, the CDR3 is TGTGCCAGCAGCGCCCGCATAGTGGAGTCTGGGGCCAACGTCCTGACTTTC. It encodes CASSARIVESGANVLTF.

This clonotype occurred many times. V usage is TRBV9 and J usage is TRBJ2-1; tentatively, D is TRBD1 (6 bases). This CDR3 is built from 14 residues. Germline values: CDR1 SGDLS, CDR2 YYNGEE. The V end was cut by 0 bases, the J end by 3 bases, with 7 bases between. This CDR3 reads CASSVEGVYNEQFF. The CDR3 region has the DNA TGTGCCAGCAGCGTAGAGGGGGTCTACAATGAGCAGTTCTTC.

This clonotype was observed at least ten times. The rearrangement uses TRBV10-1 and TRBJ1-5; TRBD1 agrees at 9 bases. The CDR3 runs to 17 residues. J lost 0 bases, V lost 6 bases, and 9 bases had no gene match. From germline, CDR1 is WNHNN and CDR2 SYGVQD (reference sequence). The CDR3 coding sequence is TGCGCCAGCAGGGGATGTGGACAGGGGATTAGCAATCAGCCCCAGCATTTT. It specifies CASRGCGQGISNQPQHF.

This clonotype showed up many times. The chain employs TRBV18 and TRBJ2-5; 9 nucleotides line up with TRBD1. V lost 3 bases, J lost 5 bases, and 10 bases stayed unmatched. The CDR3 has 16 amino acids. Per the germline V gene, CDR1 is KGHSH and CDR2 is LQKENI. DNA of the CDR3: TGTGCCAGCTCACCCACTCCGGGACAGGGTCGCGAGACCCAGTACTTC. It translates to CASSPTPGQGRETQYF.

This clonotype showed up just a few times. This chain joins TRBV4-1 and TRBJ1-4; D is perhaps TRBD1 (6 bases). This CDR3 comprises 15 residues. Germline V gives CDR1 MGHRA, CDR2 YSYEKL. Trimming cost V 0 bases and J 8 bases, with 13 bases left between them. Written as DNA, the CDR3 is TGCGCCAGCAGCCAAGAACAGGGCGGCATCGAAAAACTGTTTTTT. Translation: CASSQEQGGIEKLFF.

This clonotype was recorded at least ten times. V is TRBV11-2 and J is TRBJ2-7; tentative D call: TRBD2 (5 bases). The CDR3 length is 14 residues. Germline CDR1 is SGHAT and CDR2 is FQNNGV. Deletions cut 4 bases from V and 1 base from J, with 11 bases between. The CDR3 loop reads CASSSRASSYEQYF. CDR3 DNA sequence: TGTGCCAGCAGCTCGAGGGCATCGTCCTACGAGCAGTACTTC.

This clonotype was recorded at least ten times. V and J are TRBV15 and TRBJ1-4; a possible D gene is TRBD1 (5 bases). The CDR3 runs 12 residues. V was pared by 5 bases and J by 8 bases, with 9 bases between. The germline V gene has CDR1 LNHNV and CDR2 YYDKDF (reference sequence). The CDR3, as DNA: TGTGCCACCAGCGATGGGGGAGAAAAACTGTTTTTT. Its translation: CATSDGGEKLFF.

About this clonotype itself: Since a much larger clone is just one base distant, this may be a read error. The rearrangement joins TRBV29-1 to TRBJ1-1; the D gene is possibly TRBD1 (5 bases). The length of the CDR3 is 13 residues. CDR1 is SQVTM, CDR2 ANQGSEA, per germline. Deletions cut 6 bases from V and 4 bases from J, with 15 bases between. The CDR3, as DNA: TGCAGCGTGGCAAACGGGGGGAGCACTGAAGCTTTCTTT. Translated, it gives CSVANGGSTEAFF.

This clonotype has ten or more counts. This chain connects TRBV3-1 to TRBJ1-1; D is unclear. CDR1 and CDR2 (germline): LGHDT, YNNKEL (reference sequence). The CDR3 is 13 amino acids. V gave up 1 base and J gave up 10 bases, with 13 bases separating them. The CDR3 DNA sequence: TGTGCCAGCAGCCAAGCCCTATTGGGCTTAGCTTTCTTT. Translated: CASSQALLGLAFF.

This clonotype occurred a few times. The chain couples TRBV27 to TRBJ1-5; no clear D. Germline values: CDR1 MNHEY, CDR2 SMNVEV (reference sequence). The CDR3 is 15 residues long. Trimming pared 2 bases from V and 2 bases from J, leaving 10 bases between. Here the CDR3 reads CASSLVGEGNQPQHF. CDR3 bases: TGTGCCAGCAGTTTAGTGGGTGAGGGCAATCAGCCCCAGCATTTT.

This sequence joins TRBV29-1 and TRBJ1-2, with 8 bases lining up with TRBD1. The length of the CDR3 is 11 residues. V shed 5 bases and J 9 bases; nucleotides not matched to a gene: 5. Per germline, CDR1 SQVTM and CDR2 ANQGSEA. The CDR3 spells CSVSRGQSYTF. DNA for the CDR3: TGCAGCGTTTCCAGGGGGCAAAGCTACACCTTC.

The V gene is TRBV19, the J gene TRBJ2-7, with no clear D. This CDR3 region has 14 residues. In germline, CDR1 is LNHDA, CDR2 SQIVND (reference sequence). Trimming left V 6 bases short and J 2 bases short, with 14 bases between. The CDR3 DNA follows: TGTGCCAGTAGCCTAACAGCAAATGCCTACGAGCAGTACTTC. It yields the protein CASSLTANAYEQYF.